A few counts support the clone carrying this T cell receptor (beta chain). What it binds is not known. Trimming took 4 bases from V and 1 from J, leaving 11 bases between them. This CDR3 has 14 residues. Per germline, CDR1 SGHDT and CDR2 YYEEEE. Clones were read by immunoSEQ multiplex PCR, and TCRdb kept only the in-frame ones, dropping some. The repertoire holds 90,000 to 100,000 clones, with around 85% as singletons. The data were taken from a study of T cell responses to AZD1222 COVID-19 vaccine. Study-wide results and limits: Seropositivity was recorded at baseline in only a handful of AZD1222 recipients. In the spike-specific TCR repertoire, nearly half reportedly target unmutated variant regions. Repertoires were obtained solely post-peak T cell response.

The analysis combined second doses at about 4 or about 12 weeks. The chain uses TRBV5-6 and TRBJ1-1; D possibly corresponds to TRBD1 (5 bases). The source is an adult who received the AZD1222 COVID-19 vaccine. The starting material was peripheral blood, obtained 28 days after the second AZD1222 dose. CDR3 sequence (DNA): TGTGCCAGCAGCGGCTGGGGGAGGAACACTGAAGCTTTCTTT. Its protein is CASSGWGRNTEAFF.